The next 22 T cell receptor beta chains were all read from a single sample in a study of cytotoxic CD8 clonotypes in ibrutinib-treated CLL. Here immunoSEQ multiplex PCR was the method, and the copy in TCRdb shows in-frame clones only, minus some. There are under 300,000 clones in the sample; approximately 76% occur only once, and around 5.3% lies in the top ten. This specimen consisted of PBMCs, obtained at disease progression, from a patient treated with ibrutinib. The receptors were gathered from a human donor with chronic lymphocytic leukemia.

The chain uses TRBV5-6 and TRBJ1-5; 8 bases fit TRBD1. The CDR3 extends over 16 amino acids. In germline, CDR1 is SGHDT, CDR2 YYEEEE. V was pared by 0 bases and J by 1 base, with 3 bases of the junction left unmatched. DNA of the CDR3: TGTGCCAGCAGCTTGGCCGGACAGGGAAGCAATCAGCCCCAGCATTTT. It specifies CASSLAGQGSNQPQHF. Drawing the rest from reference TRBV5-6 and TRBJ1-5, the complete variable domain is DAGVTQSPTHLIKTRGQQVTLRCSPKSGHDTVSWYQQALGQGPQFIFQYYEEEERQRGNFPDRFSGHQFPNYSSELNVNALLLGDSALYLCASSLAGQGSNQPQHFGDGTRLSIL.

The chain joins TRBV10-3 to TRBJ2-2; D is undetermined. The CDR3 sequence is 12 residues long. CDR1 ENHRY and CDR2 SYGVKD come from the germline V gene. V lost 11 bases and J 1 base, leaving 8 bases between the germline ends. In DNA form, the CDR3 reads TGTGCCTACCGGCAGAACACCGGGGAGCTGTTTTTT. Translating gives CAYRQNTGELFF.

The chain joins TRBV27 to TRBJ2-7; 8 bases match TRBD1. The CDR3 spans 15 residues. CDR1 is MNHEY and CDR2 is SMNVEV in the germline V gene (reference sequence). V lost 5 bases and J lost 3; bases outside the gene matches: 9. CDR3 in amino acids: CASSLRQGRNYEQYF. The CDR3 nucleotides read TGTGCCAGCAGTCTCAGACAGGGGAGAAACTACGAGCAGTACTTC.

This clone occurred once. The chain combines TRBV7-3 with TRBJ1-2; D may be TRBD1 (5 bases). Germline loops: CDR1 SGHTA, CDR2 FQGTGA. The V end lost 1 base, the J end lost 9 bases, and 21 bases lay between the germline ends. CDR3 size: 16 residues. The CDR3 bases are TGTGCCAGCAGCTTAAATGTGCGCAGGGATATCGGTAGCTACACCTTC. It is translated as CASSLNVRRDIGSYTF. The full variable domain, completed using reference TRBV7-3 and TRBJ1-2, is GAGVSQTPSNKVTEKGKYVELRCDPISGHTALYWYRQSLGQGPEFLIYFQGTGAADDSGLPNDRFFAVRPEGSVSTLKIQRTERGDSAVYLCASSLNVRRDIGSYTFGSGTRLTVV.

This clone was recorded once. The chain combines TRBV28 with TRBJ2-7; 16 nucleotides align to TRBD2. CDR1 and CDR2 (germline): MDHEN, SYDVKM. J lost 5 bases, V lost 6 bases, and 7 bases had no gene match. The CDR3 covers 16 residues. CDR3 nucleotides: TGTGCCAGCAGCCATGGGACTAGCGGGAGGGGCCACGAGCAGTACTTC. This encodes CASSHGTSGRGHEQYF.

The V and J genes are TRBV4-1 and TRBJ2-2; 8 bases agree with TRBD2. V trimming: 3 bases; J trimming: 3 bases; junction bases outside the gene matches: 3. The CDR3 has 15 amino acids. CDR1 and CDR2 from the germline V gene are MGHRA and YSYEKL. CDR3 nucleotide sequence: TGCGCCAGCAGCCAGCGGCGGGGGGACACCGGGGAGCTGTTTTTT. It yields the protein CASSQRRGDTGELFF.

In its sample, this clone was seen many times. This chain connects TRBV11-3 to TRBJ1-2, with D possibly matching TRBD1 (6 bases). V lost 4 bases to trimming and J lost 6 bases, with 12 bases between them. The CDR3 runs to 13 residues. Per the germline V gene, CDR1 is SGHNT and CDR2 is YENEEA. The DNA of the CDR3 is TGTGCCAGCAGCTCCAGGGGAGGAGATGGCTACACCTTC. As protein: CASSSRGGDGYTF.

This clone occurred a few times. V and J are TRBV27 and TRBJ2-7; D gene uncertain. The ends were cut back, 6 bases at V and 3 bases at J, with 9 bases in the middle. Germline V gives CDR1 MNHEY, CDR2 SMNVEV (reference sequence). CDR3 length: 12 amino acids. In nucleotides, the CDR3 is TGTGCCAGCAGGGGATCGTTCTACGAGCAGTACTTC. As protein: CASRGSFYEQYF.

This chain uses TRBV11-2 with TRBJ2-7, with D possibly being TRBD1 (8 bases). The CDR3 runs to 15 residues. CDR1 and CDR2 (germline): SGHAT, FQNNGV. V was shortened by 2 bases and J by 7 bases, with 18 bases between the two germline ends. CDR3 residues: CASSLLRGRQGEQYF. In DNA, the CDR3 is TGTGCCAGCAGCTTATTGCGGGGGAGACAGGGGGAGCAGTACTTC.

The V call is TRBV4-1, the J call TRBJ2-7; D possibly corresponds to TRBD2 (5 bases). The V and J ends lost 4 bases and 1 base respectively, with 14 bases between them. CDR1 is MGHRA, CDR2 YSYEKL, per germline. The CDR3 consists of 15 residues. CDR3 nucleotide sequence: TGCGCCAGCAGCCCCAAAGAAGGACTTTCCTACGAGCAGTACTTC. It codes for CASSPKEGLSYEQYF.

The chain uses TRBV7-9 and TRBJ2-5; no definite D call. The CDR3 sequence is 15 residues long. The V gene lost 5 bases and the J gene lost 2 bases, with 15 bases spanning the gap. Germline V gene data show CDR1 as SEHNR and CDR2 as FQNEAQ (reference sequence). CDR3 residues: CASSGPTSEQETQYF. CDR3 coding DNA: TGTGCCAGCAGCGGCCCCACATCGGAGCAAGAGACCCAGTACTTC.

The V gene is TRBV18, the J gene TRBJ2-7; TRBD1 is a possible D gene (6 bases). V was trimmed by 3 bases and J by 0 bases, leaving 9 bases between them. This CDR3 comprises 14 residues. Germline V gene data show CDR1 as KGHSH and CDR2 as LQKENI. The CDR3 loop is CASSPQGLSYEQYF. DNA for the CDR3: TGTGCCAGCTCACCCCAGGGGCTCTCCTACGAGCAGTACTTC. Variable domain in full (rest from reference TRBV18 and TRBJ2-7): NAGVMQNPRHLVRRRGQEARLRCSPMKGHSHVYWYRQLPEEGLKFMVYLQKENIIDESGMPKERFSAEFPKEGPSILRIQQVVRGDSAAYFCASSPQGLSYEQYFGPGTRLTVT.

V and J are TRBV7-8 and TRBJ1-4, with a tentative D call TRBD1 (6 bases). This CDR3 is built from 15 residues. V lost 4 bases to trimming and J lost 7 bases, with 16 bases between them. Germline CDR1 is SGHVS and CDR2 is FQNEAQ. CDR3 amino acids: CASSSYREGREKLFF. CDR3 nucleotides: TGTGCCAGCAGCTCTTACAGGGAAGGGCGTGAAAAACTGTTTTTT.

The J gene is TRBJ2-1, the V gene TRBV4-1, with D possibly matching TRBD1 (6 bases). The CDR3 length is 17 residues. The V and J ends lost 0 bases and 4 bases respectively, with 16 bases between them. CDR1 is MGHRA, CDR2 YSYEKL, per germline. The CDR3 reads CASSQEGRGQRYNEQFF. As DNA, the CDR3 is TGCGCCAGCAGCCAAGAAGGGAGAGGACAGAGGTACAATGAGCAGTTCTTC.

The chain recombines TRBV18 with TRBJ2-7; 8 bases agree with TRBD1. Per germline, CDR1 KGHSH and CDR2 LQKENI. The length of the CDR3 is 14 residues. V lost 3 bases to trimming and J lost 3 bases; unmatched junction nucleotides: 4. The DNA of the CDR3 is TGTGCCAGCTCACCGCAGGGGGCCGTCTACGAGCAGTACTTC. It encodes CASSPQGAVYEQYF. The full variable domain, rest sourced from reference TRBV18 and TRBJ2-7, is NAGVMQNPRHLVRRRGQEARLRCSPMKGHSHVYWYRQLPEEGLKFMVYLQKENIIDESGMPKERFSAEFPKEGPSILRIQQVVRGDSAAYFCASSPQGAVYEQYFGPGTRLTVT.

J is TRBJ1-1 and V is TRBV10-2; D call uncertain. The CDR3 loop spans 16 amino acids. The germline V gene encodes CDR1 WSHSY and CDR2 SAAADI. Trimming removed 0 bases from V and 1 base from J, with 12 bases in between. The CDR3 nucleotides are TGCGCCAGCAGTGAGTCGACCAGCATTAGGAACACTGAAGCTTTCTTT. It codes for CASSESTSIRNTEAFF.

Remarks on this clone: Other DNA sequences in the same sample also yield this CDR3. This chain connects TRBV5-1 to TRBJ2-7; D is ambiguous. The CDR3 is 13 amino acids. The V gene lost 0 bases and the J gene lost 0 bases, with 4 bases spanning the gap. Germline V gene data show CDR1 as SGHRS and CDR2 as YFSETQ. As DNA, the CDR3 is TGCGCCAGCAGCTTGGGGTCCTCCTACGAGCAGTACTTC. Its translation is CASSLGSSYEQYF. The whole variable domain, filled in from reference TRBV5-1 and TRBJ2-7, reads KAGVTQTPRYLIKTRGQQVTLSCSPISGHRSVSWYQQTPGQGLQFLFEYFSETQRNKGNFPGRFSGRQFSNSRSEMNVSTLELGDSALYLCASSLGSSYEQYFGPGTRLTVT.

This clone has just a few counts. V usage is TRBV11-2 and J usage is TRBJ2-3, with TRBD2 as a possible D gene (6 bases). Between the trimmed V and J ends, which lost 5 bases and 0 bases, there was a span of 21 bases. The CDR3 is 18 residues long. The germline V gene has CDR1 SGHAT and CDR2 FQNNGV. The CDR3 nucleotides are TGTGCCAGCAGCCCTTTTGCGGGAAGGGTGAAGAGCACAGATACGCAGTATTTT. Encoded protein: CASSPFAGRVKSTDTQYF. The whole variable domain, filled in from reference TRBV11-2 and TRBJ2-3, reads EAGVAQSPRYKIIEKRQSVAFWCNPISGHATLYWYQQILGQGPKLLIQFQNNGVVDDSQLPKDRFSAERLKGVDSTLKIQPAKLEDSAVYLCASSPFAGRVKSTDTQYFGPGTRLTVL.

The chain carries TRBV5-1 and TRBJ1-2; D might be TRBD1 (5 bases). The V end lost 4 bases, the J end lost 0 bases, and 13 bases lay between the germline ends. The CDR3 loop spans 15 amino acids. Per the germline V gene, CDR1 is SGHRS and CDR2 is YFSETQ. CDR3 amino acids: CASSPPREPNYGYTF. The CDR3 bases are TGCGCCAGCAGCCCACCCAGGGAGCCTAACTATGGCTACACCTTC. The full variable domain, with the rest looked up from reference TRBV5-1 and TRBJ1-2, is KAGVTQTPRYLIKTRGQQVTLSCSPISGHRSVSWYQQTPGQGLQFLFEYFSETQRNKGNFPGRFSGRQFSNSRSEMNVSTLELGDSALYLCASSPPREPNYGYTFGSGTRLTVV.

This clone occurred a few times. V is TRBV4-3 and J is TRBJ1-5; 8 positions match TRBD1. Germline loops: CDR1 LGHNA, CDR2 YSLEER. This CDR3 has 16 residues. The V gene end was trimmed by 0 bases and the J gene end by 4 bases; junction bases not matched to a gene: 5. This CDR3 is CASSQDRDRLNQPQHF. As DNA, the CDR3 is TGCGCCAGCAGCCAAGATCGGGACAGGTTAAATCAGCCCCAGCATTTT.

This chain joins TRBV5-1 and TRBJ2-5, with D uncertain. CDR1 is SGHRS and CDR2 is YFSETQ in the germline V gene. V lost 4 bases and J lost 5, with 9 bases in between. The CDR3 length is 12 residues. The CDR3 nucleotides are TGCGCCAGCAGCCTTTTCTCGGAGACCCAGTACTTC. Amino acids: CASSLFSETQYF. The entire variable domain, with the rest obtained from reference TRBV5-1 and TRBJ2-5, is as follows: KAGVTQTPRYLIKTRGQQVTLSCSPISGHRSVSWYQQTPGQGLQFLFEYFSETQRNKGNFPGRFSGRQFSNSRSEMNVSTLELGDSALYLCASSLFSETQYFGPGTRLLVL.

This chain links TRBV7-2 with TRBJ2-7; 7 nucleotides match TRBD1. Germline assignment: CDR1 SGHTA and CDR2 FQGNSA. The CDR3 extends over 15 amino acids. The trim removed 5 bases at V and 4 bases at J, leaving 11 bases unmatched. CDR3 protein: CASSILQRGRYEQYF. Written as DNA, the CDR3 is TGTGCCAGCAGCATCCTACAGAGGGGGCGGTACGAGCAGTACTTC.